This T cell receptor (beta chain) was recovered during a study of T cell responses to AZD1222 COVID-19 vaccine. General study findings and limits: Seropositive AZD1222 recipients at baseline numbered only five or six.

The CDR3 spans 16 residues. Trimming pared 0 bases from V and 0 bases from J, leaving 9 bases between. Per the germline V gene, CDR1 is SGHTA and CDR2 is FQGTGA. About this clone: Antigen specificity is unknown.

Sequencing was performed with immunoSEQ multiplex PCR; in TCRdb, only in-frame clones are kept and a portion is missing. Among about 130,000 clones, around 92% were seen once, and the ten largest hold around 3.5%. The rearrangement links TRBV7-3 to TRBJ1-3, with a weak D call TRBD1 (5 bases). The specimen was peripheral blood, collected 28 days after the second AZD1222 dose. This TCR came from an adult who received the AZD1222 COVID-19 vaccine. The CDR3 region has the DNA TGTGCCAGCAGCTTAACCGGGGCGAGCTCTGGAAACACCATATATTTT. Translation: CASSLTGASSGNTIYF.